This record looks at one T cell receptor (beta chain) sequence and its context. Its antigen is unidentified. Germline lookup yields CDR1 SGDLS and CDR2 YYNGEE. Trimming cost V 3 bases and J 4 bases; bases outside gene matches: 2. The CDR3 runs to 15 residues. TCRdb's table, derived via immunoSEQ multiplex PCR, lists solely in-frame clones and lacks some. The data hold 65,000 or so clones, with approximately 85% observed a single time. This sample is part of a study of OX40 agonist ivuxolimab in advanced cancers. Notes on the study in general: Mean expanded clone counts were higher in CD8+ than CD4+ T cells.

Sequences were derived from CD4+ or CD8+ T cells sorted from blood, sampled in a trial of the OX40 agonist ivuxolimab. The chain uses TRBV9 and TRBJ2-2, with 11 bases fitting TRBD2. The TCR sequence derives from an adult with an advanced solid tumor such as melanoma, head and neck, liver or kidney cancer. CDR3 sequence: CASSAGTSGTGELFF. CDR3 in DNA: TGTGCCAGCAGCGCAGGGACTAGCGGCACCGGGGAGCTGTTTTTT.